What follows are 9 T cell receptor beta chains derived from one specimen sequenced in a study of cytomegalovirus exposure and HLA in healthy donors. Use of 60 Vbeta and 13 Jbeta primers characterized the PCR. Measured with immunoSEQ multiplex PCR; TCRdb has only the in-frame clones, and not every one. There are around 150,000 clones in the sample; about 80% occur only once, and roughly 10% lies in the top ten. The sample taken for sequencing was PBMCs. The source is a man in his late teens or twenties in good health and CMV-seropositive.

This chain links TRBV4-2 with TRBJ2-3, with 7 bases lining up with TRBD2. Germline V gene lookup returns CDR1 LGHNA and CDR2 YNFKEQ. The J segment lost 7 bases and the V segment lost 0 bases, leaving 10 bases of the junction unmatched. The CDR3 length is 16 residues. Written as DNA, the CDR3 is TGTGCCAGCAGCCAAGAATCTAGTGGGGGGGTAAATACGCAGTATTTT. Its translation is CASSQESSGGVNTQYF.

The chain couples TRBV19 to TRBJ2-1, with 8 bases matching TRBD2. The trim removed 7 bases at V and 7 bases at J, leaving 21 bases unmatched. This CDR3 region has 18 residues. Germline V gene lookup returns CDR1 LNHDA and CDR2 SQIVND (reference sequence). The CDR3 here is CASTPPRAGVRTGNEQFF. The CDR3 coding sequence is TGTGCCAGTACCCCTCCCCGAGCGGGAGTCCGTACGGGGAATGAGCAGTTCTTC. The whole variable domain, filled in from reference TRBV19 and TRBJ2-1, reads DGGITQSPKYLFRKEGQNVTLSCEQNLNHDAMYWYRQDPGQGLRLIYYSQIVNDFQKGDIAEGYSVSREKKESFPLTVTSAQKNPTAFYLCASTPPRAGVRTGNEQFFGPGTRLTVL.

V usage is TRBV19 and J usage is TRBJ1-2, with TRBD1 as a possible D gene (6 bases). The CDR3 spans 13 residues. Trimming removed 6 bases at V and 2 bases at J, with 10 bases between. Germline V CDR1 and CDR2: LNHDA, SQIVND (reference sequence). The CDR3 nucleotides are TGTGCCAGTAGCAGGACAGCCAACTATGGCTACACCTTC. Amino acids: CASSRTANYGYTF.

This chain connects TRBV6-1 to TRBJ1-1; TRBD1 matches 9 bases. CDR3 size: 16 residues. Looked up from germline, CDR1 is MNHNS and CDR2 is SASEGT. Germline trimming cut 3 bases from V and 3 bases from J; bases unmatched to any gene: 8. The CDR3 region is CASSDPTGGADTEAFF. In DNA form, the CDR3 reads TGTGCCAGCAGTGATCCTACAGGGGGCGCGGACACTGAAGCTTTCTTT.

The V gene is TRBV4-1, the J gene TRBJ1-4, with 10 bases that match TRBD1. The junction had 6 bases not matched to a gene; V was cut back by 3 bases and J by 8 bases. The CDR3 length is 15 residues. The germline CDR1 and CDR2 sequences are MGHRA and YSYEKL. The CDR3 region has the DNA TGCGCCAGCAGCCAGGCCGGGACAGGGGACGAAAAACTGTTTTTT. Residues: CASSQAGTGDEKLFF.

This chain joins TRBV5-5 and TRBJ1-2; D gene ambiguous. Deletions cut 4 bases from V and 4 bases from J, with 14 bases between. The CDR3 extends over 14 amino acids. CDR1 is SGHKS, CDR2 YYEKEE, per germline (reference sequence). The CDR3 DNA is TGTGCCAGCAGCCTCGGGGAAGAGGGCTATGGCTACACCTTC. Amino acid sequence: CASSLGEEGYGYTF.

Written as DNA, the CDR3 is TGTGCCAGCAGCGCGGGACTAGCCCCGCTCGATGAGCAGTTCTTC. It translates to CASSAGLAPLDEQFF. The chain links TRBV7-2 to TRBJ2-1; 9 bases align to TRBD2. The CDR3 is made up of 15 amino acids. The V segment lost 5 bases and the J segment 8 bases; nucleotides outside the gene matches: 10. CDR1 SGHTA and CDR2 FQGNSA come from the germline V gene.

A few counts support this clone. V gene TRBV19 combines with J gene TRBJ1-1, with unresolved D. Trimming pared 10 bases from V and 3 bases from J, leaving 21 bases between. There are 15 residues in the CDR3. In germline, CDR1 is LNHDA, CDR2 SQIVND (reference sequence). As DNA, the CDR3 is TGTGCCACCATCCCTCTCTCGGGTGGGTACACTGAAGCTTTCTTT. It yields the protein CATIPLSGGYTEAFF. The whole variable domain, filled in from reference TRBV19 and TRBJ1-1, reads DGGITQSPKYLFRKEGQNVTLSCEQNLNHDAMYWYRQDPGQGLRLIYYSQIVNDFQKGDIAEGYSVSREKKESFPLTVTSAQKNPTAFYLCATIPLSGGYTEAFFGQGTRLTVV.

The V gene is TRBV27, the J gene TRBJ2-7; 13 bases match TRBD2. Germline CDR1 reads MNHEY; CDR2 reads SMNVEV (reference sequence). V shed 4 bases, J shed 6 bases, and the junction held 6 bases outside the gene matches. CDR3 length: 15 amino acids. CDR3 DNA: TGTGCCAGCAGTTCCTGGACTAGCGGGAGAGGCGAGCAGTACTTC. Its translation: CASSSWTSGRGEQYF.